This T cell receptor (beta chain) stems from a study of glioma-infiltrating T cells (dated by TCRdb to the mid-2010s). For the wider study: Glioma tissue, non-neoplastic brain tissue and matched peripheral blood mononuclear cells were used as sources from which TCR alpha- and beta-chain repertoires were sequenced. To measure divergence between tissue and blood T-cell populations, each tissue-infiltrating repertoire was compared with the peripheral blood repertoire of the same patient. The paired cohort comprised three low-grade glioma patients, eight primary glioblastoma patients and three non-glioma patients contributing non-neoplastic brain tissue.

At the junction V is shortened by 5 bases and J by 2 bases; bases outside the gene matches: 4. From its cysteine to its phenylalanine, the CDR3 spans 15 amino acids. Only the CDR3 portion is preserved as DNA: 45 bases, with reading frame beginning at the first base. The germline V gene gives CDR1 as MNHNS and CDR2 as SASEGT. This clonotype was detected many times. It lacks a known antigen. Base qualities were left out, and no much larger clone turns up one base away. What the study reported, not specific to this receptor: Group comparisons were based on small numbers of patients: three non-neoplastic, three low-grade glioma and roughly eight glioblastoma patients. VJ-independent divergence between tissue and blood was lower than expected in non-neoplastic patients but higher than expected in all gliomas, particularly low-grade gliomas. Tissue and blood shared very few CDR3 sequences, a result attributed to high CDR3 diversity and limited sampling.

TCR alpha and beta CDR3 regions were amplified with the iRepertoire nested amplicon-rescue multiplex PCR (arm-PCR) platform from RNA. The input for one-step reverse transcription and amplification was 100-400 ng of tissue mRNA or PBMC total RNA. Following bead purification, Illumina adapters were added through a secondary multiplex PCR, and the libraries were then gel-purified between 200 and 400 bp. Demultiplexing relied on internal 6-nucleotide barcodes carried by the libraries. Sequencing of the libraries was done on an Illumina MiSeq using 2x220 or 2x250 nucleotide paired-end reads. The published analysis was carried out like this. Paired reads were merged using FLASH 1.2.11 and aligned with BWA-MEM to the GRCh37 human genome, and TRA and TRB reads were then extracted. For V and J assignment, an IMGT-derived reference of cassette sequences and CDR3 motifs that included pseudogenes was used. Three-frame translation of reads was performed, and productive CDR3s were defined as those with a C...FGXG motif and no stop codons. A clonotype was defined as a unique combination of a V-J cassette pair and a CDR3 amino acid sequence. Reads were filtered by Hamming distance, thresholded by each sample's sequence error rate in mapped regions. TCRdb reprocessed the public reads (quality trimming at Q25 with fastp, clone calling with MiXCR) and kept in-frame beta chains. Rows matching on CDR3 protein sequence are summarized as one entry with the most common DNA and genes. The V and J calls shown here were made by TCRdb, not taken from the authors' results. The sample table shows under 200,000 distinct CDR3 sequences, and about 47% are seen once. Of the sample, 5.2% falls within the top ten clones.

Sequenced input: glioma tissue, nonneoplastic brain tissue, or PBMCs (not recorded which). The chain is encoded by TRBV6-1 joined to TRBJ2-1, and 9 bases in between align with TRBD1. The sequence was obtained from a human donor with low-grade glioma or glioblastoma, undergoing nonglioma brain surgery, or in good health (not recorded which). CDR3 loop: CASSLDRGTYNEQFF. DNA sequence: TGTGCCAGCAGTTTAGACAGGGGGACCTACAATGAGCAGTTCTTC.